These T cell receptor beta chains were read from a single sample in a study of blood T cell repertoires in COVID-19. Sequenced by immunoSEQ multiplex PCR; TCRdb stores in-frame clones only, minus some. The sample shows about 360,000 clones, 70% to 90% of them seen only once. Sequencing input: peripheral blood. The source is a woman aged 60 to 75 with COVID-19, enrolled during active disease. The CDR3 runs from the conserved cysteine through the conserved F or W. A D gene is named only where the DNA matches it firmly. The size entry is marked missing in some rows and otherwise reads once, few, many or a size class.

TRBV30	TRBJ1-1	TRBD1	-	TGTGCCTGGAGTGATATTGTAGGACAGGGCCTAACGAACACTGAAGCTTTCTTT	CAWSDIVGQGLTNTEAFF
TRBV5-5	TRBJ1-5	-	-	TGTGCCAGCAGCCGAGACTATAGCAATCAGCCCCAGCATTTT	CASSRDYSNQPQHF
TRBV23-1	TRBJ2-2	-	-	TGCGCCAGCAGTCAATCAAAGAAGCCAGGCAACCGCCTTAACACCGGGGAGCTGTTTTTT	CASSQSKKPGNRLNTGELFF
TRBV7-9	TRBJ2-6	TRBD1	-	TGTGCCAGCAGCGTAAGGGACAGGCCCGGGGCCAACGTCCTGACTTTC	CASSVRDRPGANVLTF
TRBV5-1	TRBJ1-2	TRBD1	-	TGCGCCAGCAGCTGGGGACAGGGAATAGGTAATGGCTACACCTTC	CASSWGQGIGNGYTF
TRBV7-9	TRBJ2-5	TRBD2	-	TGTGCCAGCAGCTTGCTAGCGGGGGGACCGGAGACCCAGTACTTC	CASSLLAGGPETQYF
TRBV29-1	TRBJ1-2	-	few	TGCAGCGTTGGCGTCGGAGTGAACTATGGCTACACCTTC	CSVGVGVNYGYTF
TRBV7-8	TRBJ2-3	TRBD2	-	TGTGCCAGCAGCTTACGGGGGAGGGGCGGCACAGATACGCAGTATTTT	CASSLRGRGGTDTQYF
TRBV11-3	TRBJ2-7	-	-	TGTGCCAGCAGCTTAGCCCAGGGCCAGTACTACGAGCAGTACTTC	CASSLAQGQYYEQYF
TRBV7-9	TRBJ2-3	-	-	TGTGCCAGCAGCTTCGAAGCTAAGACGCAGTATTTT	CASSFEAKTQYF
TRBV3-1/TRBV3-2	TRBJ2-1	TRBD2	-	TGTGCCAGCAGCCAAGCTTCCCTAGCGGGGGTTGGCTATGAGCAGTTCTTC	CASSQASLAGVGYEQFF
TRBV5-5	TRBJ2-1	TRBD1	-	TGTGCCAGCAGCTCGACAGGGGTTCGACCTAATGAGCAGTTCTTC	CASSSTGVRPNEQFF
TRBV19	TRBJ1-1	TRBD1	-	TGTGCCAGTAGTGGACAGGGGATCGCTGAAGCTTTCTTT	CASSGQGIAEAFF
TRBV19	TRBJ1-2	TRBD1	-	TGTGCCAGTAGTAGCAGACAGGGAAACTATGGCTACACCTTC	CASSSRQGNYGYTF
TRBV7-9	TRBJ1-2	-	many	TGTGCCAGCAGCTTAGATGGTGTGGGCGCTAACTATGGCTACACCTTC	CASSLDGVGANYGYTF
TRBV9	TRBJ2-3	-	-	TGTGCCAGCAGCGCTCCCGCGGGAGATACGCAGTATTTT	CASSAPAGDTQYF
TRBV2	TRBJ1-6	TRBD1	-	TGTGCCGCCCCGCGACAGGGACTCTCTTCACCCCTCCACTTT	CAAPRQGLSSPLHF
TRBV3-1/TRBV3-2	TRBJ1-2	TRBD1	-	TGTGCCAGCAGCACCGACAGGGGGCCCTCTATGGGCTACACCTTC	CASSTDRGPSMGYTF
TRBV14	TRBJ2-3	-	once	TGTGCCAGCAGCCAAGAGACAAAGGGGAAAGGATTTTCGGCAGATACGCAGTATTTT	CASSQETKGKGFSADTQYF
TRBV2	TRBJ1-5	-	-	TGTGCCAGCACCCTAGGGGGAAGCAATCAGCCCCAGCATTTT	CASTLGGSNQPQHF
TRBV2	TRBJ1-4	-	once	TGTGCCAGCACCCCAAACCCCCTCTACAGCCAAAATAATGAAAAACTGTTTTTT	CASTPNPLYSQNNEKLFF
TRBV3-1/TRBV3-2	TRBJ1-3	TRBD1	once	TGTGCCAGCACCAGAGGGACAGGGGTCTCTGGAAACACCATATATTTT	CASTRGTGVSGNTIYF
TRBV12-3/TRBV12-4	TRBJ2-7	-	few	TGTGCCAGCAGTCCCGGCTACGAGCAGTACTTC	CASSPGYEQYF
TRBV27	TRBJ1-6	-	-	TGTGCCAGCAGTTTGGACTCCGCAAATTCACCCCTCCACTTT	CASSLDSANSPLHF
TRBV6-4	TRBJ1-2	-	-	TGTGCCAGCAGACGTGACAGCCACTATGGCTACACCTTC	CASRRDSHYGYTF
TRBV5-4	TRBJ1-3	TRBD1	-	TGTGCCAGCAGTGGACAGGGGTACGGAAACACCATATATTTT	CASSGQGYGNTIYF
TRBV5-1	TRBJ1-1	TRBD1	-	TGCGCCAGCAGCTTGGTAGGGGGCGACACTGAAGCTTTCTTT	CASSLVGGDTEAFF
TRBV30	TRBJ1-2	-	-	TGTGCCTGGAGTGTAAACAGGGTCGGCTATGGCTACACCTTC	CAWSVNRVGYGYTF
TRBV7-5	TRBJ1-1	-	-	TGTGTCAGAAGCCCGTCGAAACAGAACACTGAAGCTTTCTTT	CVRSPSKQNTEAFF
TRBV9	TRBJ2-2	-	-	TGTGCCAGCAGCGGGGGGGTTAACACCGGGGAGCTGTTTTTT	CASSGGVNTGELFF
TRBV7-9	TRBJ2-6	TRBD1	-	TGTGCCAGCAGGGACAGGGAATCTGGGGCCAACGTCCTGACTTTC	CASRDRESGANVLTF
TRBV11-1	TRBJ2-1	TRBD2	-	TGTGCCAGCAGCTTAGCGGTCTGGGGCGGGGGTAACAATGAGCAGTTCTTC	CASSLAVWGGGNNEQFF
TRBV2	TRBJ2-7	-	-	TGTGCCAGCACCTCGGGAGAGGCTCGGTACGAGCAGTACTTC	CASTSGEARYEQYF
TRBV24-1	TRBJ2-1	TRBD2	-	TGTGCCACCAGTCGGACTAGCGGGGGCCCGGGGAATGAGCAGTTCTTC	CATSRTSGGPGNEQFF
TRBV30	TRBJ2-5	-	once	TGTGCCTGGAGCGGGGAGGGGGGAGAGACCCAGTACTTC	CAWSGEGGETQYF
TRBV7-2	TRBJ1-3	-	few	TGTGCCAGCAGCCCAGAGAATGGCGGGGCTGGAAACACCATATATTTT	CASSPENGGAGNTIYF
TRBV19	TRBJ2-7	-	-	TGTGCCAGTAGTACCGGCCGGACAGTATCCGAGCAGTACTTC	CASSTGRTVSEQYF
TRBV6-5	TRBJ1-2	-	few	TGTGCCAGCAGTTACGGGGGGGCGGAAGGCTACACCTTC	CASSYGGAEGYTF
TRBV3-1/TRBV3-2	TRBJ2-2	-	-	TGTGCCAGCAGCCGAGGCGGGGAGCTGTTTTTT	CASSRGGELFF
TRBV30	TRBJ2-3	-	few	TGTGCCTGGAGTGTCTCAGGGGGGACAGATACGCAGTATTTT	CAWSVSGGTDTQYF
TRBV13	TRBJ1-1	TRBD1	-	TGTGCCAGCAGCCTGGGTGGGACAGGGAGCCGTAAGGGGGCTTTCTTT	CASSLGGTGSRKGAFF
TRBV5-8	TRBJ1-5	-	-	TGTGCCAGCAGCTCATCGGAAGGGGCGAGAAATCAGCCCCAGCATTTT	CASSSSEGARNQPQHF
TRBV4-1	TRBJ1-4	-	-	TGCGCCAGCAGCCAGGGGGGGAATTCAGCTAATGAAAAACTGTTTTTT	CASSQGGNSANEKLFF
TRBV24-1	TRBJ2-7	-	-	TGTGCCACCAGTGACCGAGACAGAGACACGACCTACGAGCAGTACTTC	CATSDRDRDTTYEQYF
TRBV5-1	TRBJ1-1	-	-	TGCGCCAGCAGCTTGGTTTCGGGGGACGGGGCTAAATGGGGAGAATTCTTT	CASSLVSGDGAKWGEFF
TRBV7-6	TRBJ2-3	TRBD2	-	TGTGCCAGCAGCCTAACCGGGACTAGCGGGGGGACGATCACAGATACGCAGTATTTT	CASSLTGTSGGTITDTQYF
TRBV6-1	TRBJ1-1	TRBD1	-	TGTGCCAGCAGTGACCCAGGGGGACTCACTGAAGCTTTCTTT	CASSDPGGLTEAFF
TRBV27	TRBJ2-7	-	-	TGTGCCAGCAGTTTAAACAGGGCCCACGAGCAGTACTTC	CASSLNRAHEQYF
TRBV9	TRBJ2-3	-	-	TGTGCCAGCAGCGTAGAGGCAGCGGCTAGCACAGATACGCAGTATTTT	CASSVEAAASTDTQYF
TRBV6-2/TRBV6-3	TRBJ1-5	TRBD1	-	TGTGCCAGCAGTTACCTAGGGACAGGGGGCACTCAGCCCCAGCATTTT	CASSYLGTGGTQPQHF
TRBV3-1/TRBV3-2	TRBJ2-5	TRBD2	-	TGTGCCAGTTCCCAGAACCTAGCGGGGCAAGAGACCCAGTACTTC	CASSQNLAGQETQYF
TRBV29-1	TRBJ2-2	-	-	TGCAGCGTCGAAAAGGGGTTCGGCACCGGGGAGCTGTTTTTT	CSVEKGFGTGELFF
TRBV7-9	TRBJ2-7	TRBD2	once	TGTGCCAGCAGCTCTCAGGGAGGGGAGCAGTACTTC	CASSSQGGEQYF